Listed below are T cell receptor beta chains from one sample, sequenced in a study of cytomegalovirus exposure and HLA in healthy donors. The method was immunoSEQ multiplex PCR; TCRdb's version includes in-frame clones alone and lacks a portion of them. There are some 200,000 clones in the sample; 80% occur only once, and 0.65% lies in the top ten. Sequencing was carried out using PBMCs. These receptor sequences come from a boy aged 5-17 years in good health and CMV-seronegative. CDR3s include the opening cysteine and the closing phenylalanine or tryptophan. A D gene is named only where the DNA matches it firmly. Some rows have no size entry. The others give once, few or many, or a class for an expanded clone.

j_call v_call d_call clone_size cdr3_aa cdr3_nt
TRBJ2-7 TRBV29-1 . . CSVISPRVESYEQYF TGCAGCGTCATCTCCCCGAGGGTGGAAAGCTACGAGCAGTACTTC
TRBJ2-7 TRBV19 TRBD1 . CASSETGGAFYEQYF TGTGCCAGTAGTGAGACAGGGGGCGCATTCTACGAGCAGTACTTC
TRBJ2-5 TRBV2 . . CASSGDYQETQYF TGTGCCAGCAGTGGGGACTACCAAGAGACCCAGTACTTC
TRBJ1-2 TRBV5-6 . . CASSLDGFPLANYGYTF TGTGCCAGCAGCTTGGACGGGTTTCCTCTAGCTAACTATGGCTACACCTTC
TRBJ2-5 TRBV7-6 TRBD2 . CASSPVALGGETQYF TGTGCCAGCAGTCCTGTGGCTCTCGGGGGGGAGACCCAGTACTTC
TRBJ1-1 TRBV6-1 TRBD1 . CASSRTGGYTEAFF TGTGCCAGCAGCCGGACAGGGGGCTACACTGAAGCTTTCTTT
TRBJ2-1 TRBV27 . . CASKGLGDSYNEQFF TGTGCCAGCAAGGGGCTTGGCGACTCCTACAATGAGCAGTTCTTC
TRBJ2-7 TRBV29-1 TRBD1 . CSVEDRQGGGYEQYF TGCAGCGTTGAAGATCGACAGGGTGGTGGGTACGAGCAGTACTTC
TRBJ1-2 TRBV19 TRBD1 . CATATGEEANYGYTF TGTGCCACTGCGACAGGGGAGGAAGCTAACTATGGCTACACCTTC
TRBJ2-1 TRBV27 TRBD1 . CASSFLPDRGVSNEQFF TGTGCCAGCAGTTTTTTACCGGACAGGGGGGTTTCTAATGAGCAGTTCTTC
TRBJ1-5 TRBV12-5 . . CASGLLLGSGFSNQPQHF TGTGCTAGTGGTTTGCTCTTGGGCAGCGGATTTAGCAATCAGCCCCAGCATTTT
TRBJ2-1 TRBV6-5 . few CASGGGPRDEQFF TGTGCCAGTGGTGGAGGGCCTAGGGATGAGCAGTTCTTC
TRBJ2-7 TRBV10-3 . . CAISDLGPGPYEQYF TGTGCCATCAGTGATTTGGGCCCTGGCCCCTACGAGCAGTACTTC
TRBJ2-1 TRBV5-1 TRBD2 . CASSSDSGSNEQFF TGCGCCAGCAGCTCTGATAGCGGGAGCAATGAGCAGTTCTTC
TRBJ2-7 TRBV19 TRBD2 . CASSPWKAGYEQYF TGTGCCAGTAGTCCCTGGAAAGCGGGGTACGAGCAGTACTTC
TRBJ1-2 TRBV6-1 TRBD1 . CASSWTGIDGYTF TGTGCCAGCAGTTGGACAGGGATTGATGGCTACACCTTC
TRBJ2-1 TRBV6-1 TRBD2 . CASSVIAGSYNEQFF TGTGCCAGCAGTGTTATAGCGGGGTCCTACAATGAGCAGTTCTTC